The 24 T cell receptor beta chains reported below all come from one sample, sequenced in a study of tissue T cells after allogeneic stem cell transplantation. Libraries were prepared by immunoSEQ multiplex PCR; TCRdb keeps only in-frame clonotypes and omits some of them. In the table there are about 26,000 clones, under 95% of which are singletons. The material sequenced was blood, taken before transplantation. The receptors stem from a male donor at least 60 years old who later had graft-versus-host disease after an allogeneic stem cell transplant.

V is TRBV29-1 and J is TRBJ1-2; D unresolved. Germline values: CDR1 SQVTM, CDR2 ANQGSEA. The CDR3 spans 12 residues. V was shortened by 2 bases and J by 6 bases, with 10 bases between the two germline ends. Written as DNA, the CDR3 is TGCAGCGTTGAAATGGGTGGGAATGGCTACACCTTC. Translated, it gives CSVEMGGNGYTF.

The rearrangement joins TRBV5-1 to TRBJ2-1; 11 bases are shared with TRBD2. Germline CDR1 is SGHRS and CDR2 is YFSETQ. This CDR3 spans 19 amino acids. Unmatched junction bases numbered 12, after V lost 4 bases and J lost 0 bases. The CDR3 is CASSPTGTSGSSSYNEQFF. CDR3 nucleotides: TGCGCCAGCAGCCCAACCGGGACTAGCGGAAGCAGCTCCTACAATGAGCAGTTCTTC.

CDR3 sequence reads: CASSPGGTGDTGELFF. In DNA form, the CDR3 reads TGTGCCAGCAGCCCCGGAGGTACAGGGGACACCGGGGAGCTGTTTTTT. The chain combines TRBV3-1 (or the pseudogene TRBV3-2) with TRBJ2-2; 7 bases fit TRBD1. The V gene's germline CDR1 is LGHDT and CDR2 YNNKEL (reference sequence). After removal of 4 bases from V and 3 bases from J, the junction contained 8 bases not matched to a gene. This CDR3 is 16 amino acids long.

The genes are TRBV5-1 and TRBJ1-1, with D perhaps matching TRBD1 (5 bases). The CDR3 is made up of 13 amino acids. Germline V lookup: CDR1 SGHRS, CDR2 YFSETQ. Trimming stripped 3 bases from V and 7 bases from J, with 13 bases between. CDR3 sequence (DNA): TGCGCCAGCAGCTCGTCAGGGACCGATGAAGCTTTCTTT. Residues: CASSSSGTDEAFF.

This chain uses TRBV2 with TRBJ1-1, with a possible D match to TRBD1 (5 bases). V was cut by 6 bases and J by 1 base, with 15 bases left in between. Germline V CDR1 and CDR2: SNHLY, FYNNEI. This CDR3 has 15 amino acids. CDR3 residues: CASRKIGTGNTEAFF. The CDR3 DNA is TGTGCCAGCAGGAAAATCGGGACGGGGAACACTGAAGCTTTCTTT.

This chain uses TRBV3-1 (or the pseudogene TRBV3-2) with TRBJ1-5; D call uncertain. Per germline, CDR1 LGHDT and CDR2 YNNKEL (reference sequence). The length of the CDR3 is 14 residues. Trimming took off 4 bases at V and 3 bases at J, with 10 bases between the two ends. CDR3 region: CASSLQISNQPQHF. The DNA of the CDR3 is TGTGCCAGCAGCCTACAGATTTCCAATCAGCCCCAGCATTTT.

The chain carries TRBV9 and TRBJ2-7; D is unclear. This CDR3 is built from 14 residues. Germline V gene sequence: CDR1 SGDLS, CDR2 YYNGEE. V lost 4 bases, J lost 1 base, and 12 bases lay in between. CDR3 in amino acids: CASSPGEVSYEQYF. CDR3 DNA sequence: TGTGCCAGCAGCCCAGGAGAGGTTTCCTACGAGCAGTACTTC.

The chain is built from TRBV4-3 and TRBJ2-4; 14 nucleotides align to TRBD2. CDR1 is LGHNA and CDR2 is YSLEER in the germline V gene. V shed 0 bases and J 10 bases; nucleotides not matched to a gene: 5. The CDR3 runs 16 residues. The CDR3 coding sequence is TGCGCCAGCAGCCAAGACTTAGGACTAGCGGGAGGTATTCAGTACTTC. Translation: CASSQDLGLAGGIQYF.

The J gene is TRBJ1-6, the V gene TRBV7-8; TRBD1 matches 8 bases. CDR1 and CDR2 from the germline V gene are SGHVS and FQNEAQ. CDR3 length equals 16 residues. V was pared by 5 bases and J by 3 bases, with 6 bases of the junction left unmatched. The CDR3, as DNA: TGTGCCAGCAGCCGCGGACAGGGAAGCTATAATTCACCCCTCCACTTT. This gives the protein CASSRGQGSYNSPLHF. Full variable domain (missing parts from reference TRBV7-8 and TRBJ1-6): GAGVSQSPRYKVAKRGQDVALRCDPISGHVSLFWYQQALGQGPEFLTYFQNEAQLDKSGLPSDRFFAERPEGSVSTLKIQRTQQEDSAVYLCASSRGQGSYNSPLHFGNGTRLTVT.

CDR3 amino acids: CASSLPAGTNEQFF. The CDR3 nucleotides are TGTGCCAGCAGTTTACCGGCAGGTACGAATGAGCAGTTCTTC. The V and J genes are TRBV27 and TRBJ2-1; D ambiguous. V was trimmed by 2 bases and J by 7 bases, leaving 12 bases between them. The CDR3 extends over 14 amino acids. Per germline, CDR1 MNHEY and CDR2 SMNVEV (reference sequence).

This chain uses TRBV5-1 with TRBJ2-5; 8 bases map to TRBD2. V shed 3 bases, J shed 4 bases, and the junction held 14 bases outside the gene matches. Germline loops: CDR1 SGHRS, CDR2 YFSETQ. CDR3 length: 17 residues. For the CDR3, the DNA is TGCGCCAGCAGCTCCCCAGCGGGAGCAAAGACTCGAGAGACCCAGTACTTC. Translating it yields CASSSPAGAKTRETQYF.

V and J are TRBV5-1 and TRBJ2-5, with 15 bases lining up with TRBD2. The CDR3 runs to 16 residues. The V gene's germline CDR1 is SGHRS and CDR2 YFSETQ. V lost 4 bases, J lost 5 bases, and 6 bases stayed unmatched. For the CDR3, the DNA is TGCGCCAGCAGCCAAGGACTAGCGGGGGGGCTGGAGACCCAGTACTTC. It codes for CASSQGLAGGLETQYF.

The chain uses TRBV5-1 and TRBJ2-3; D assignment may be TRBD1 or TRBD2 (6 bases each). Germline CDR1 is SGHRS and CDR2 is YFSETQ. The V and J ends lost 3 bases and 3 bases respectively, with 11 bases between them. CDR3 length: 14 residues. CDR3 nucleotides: TGCGCCAGCAGCTGGGGGGCGGAGACAGATACGCAGTATTTT. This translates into CASSWGAETDTQYF.

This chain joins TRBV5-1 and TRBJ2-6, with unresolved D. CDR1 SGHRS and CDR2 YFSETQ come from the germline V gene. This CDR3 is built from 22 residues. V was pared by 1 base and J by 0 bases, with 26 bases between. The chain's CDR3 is CASSLIGRRAVPLSSGANVLTF. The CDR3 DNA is TGCGCCAGCAGCTTGATCGGTCGGCGTGCTGTCCCGCTGAGCTCTGGGGCCAACGTCCTGACTTTC. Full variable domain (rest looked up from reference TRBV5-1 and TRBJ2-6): KAGVTQTPRYLIKTRGQQVTLSCSPISGHRSVSWYQQTPGQGLQFLFEYFSETQRNKGNFPGRFSGRQFSNSRSEMNVSTLELGDSALYLCASSLIGRRAVPLSSGANVLTFGAGSRLTVL.

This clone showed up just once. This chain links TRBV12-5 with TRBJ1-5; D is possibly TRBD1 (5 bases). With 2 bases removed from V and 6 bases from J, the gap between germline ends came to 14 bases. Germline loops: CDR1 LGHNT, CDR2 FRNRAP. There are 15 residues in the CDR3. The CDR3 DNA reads TGTGCTAGTGGTTTGAGATCAGGGCTAGGTCAGCCCCAGCATTTT. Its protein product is CASGLRSGLGQPQHF.

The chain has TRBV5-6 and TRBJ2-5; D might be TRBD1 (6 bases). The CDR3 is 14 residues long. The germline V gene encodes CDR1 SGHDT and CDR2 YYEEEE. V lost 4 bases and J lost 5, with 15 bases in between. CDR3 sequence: CASSLGGATETQYF. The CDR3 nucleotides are TGTGCCAGCAGCCTAGGGGGAGCAACGGAGACCCAGTACTTC.

The CDR3 region is CATSRDLVLGNTIYF. Here the CDR3 DNA reads TGTGCCACCAGCAGAGATTTGGTCCTGGGAAACACCATATATTTT. The chain links TRBV15 to TRBJ1-3; no definite D call. Germline loops: CDR1 LNHNV, CDR2 YYDKDF (reference sequence). V was pared by 0 bases and J by 4 bases, with 10 bases between. The length of the CDR3 is 15 residues.

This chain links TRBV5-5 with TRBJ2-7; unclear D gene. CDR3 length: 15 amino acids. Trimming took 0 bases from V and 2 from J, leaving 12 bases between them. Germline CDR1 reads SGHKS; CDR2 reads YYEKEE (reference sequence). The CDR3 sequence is CASSLGWTDAYEQYF. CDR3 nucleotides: TGTGCCAGCAGCTTGGGTTGGACGGATGCCTACGAGCAGTACTTC.

The CDR3 bases are TGTGCCACCAGTACAGGGGTCGCAGATACGCAGTATTTT. Encoded protein: CATSTGVADTQYF. The chain employs TRBV24-1 and TRBJ2-3, with 7 bases that match TRBD1. Unmatched junction bases numbered 3, after V lost 6 bases and J lost 4 bases. This CDR3 spans 13 amino acids. Germline values: CDR1 KGHDR, CDR2 SFDVKD.

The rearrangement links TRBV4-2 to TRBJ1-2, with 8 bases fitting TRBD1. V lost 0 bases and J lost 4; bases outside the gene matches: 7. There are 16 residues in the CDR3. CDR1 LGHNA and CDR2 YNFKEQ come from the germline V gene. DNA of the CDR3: TGTGCCAGCAGCCAAGATAGGGGGACAGGCCCCTATGGCTACACCTTC. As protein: CASSQDRGTGPYGYTF.

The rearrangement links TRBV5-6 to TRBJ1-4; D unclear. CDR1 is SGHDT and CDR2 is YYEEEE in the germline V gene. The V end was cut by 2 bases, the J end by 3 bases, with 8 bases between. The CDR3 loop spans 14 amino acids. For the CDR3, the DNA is TGTGCCAGCAGCTTTCGGGCAGCTAATGAAAAACTGTTTTTT. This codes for CASSFRAANEKLFF.

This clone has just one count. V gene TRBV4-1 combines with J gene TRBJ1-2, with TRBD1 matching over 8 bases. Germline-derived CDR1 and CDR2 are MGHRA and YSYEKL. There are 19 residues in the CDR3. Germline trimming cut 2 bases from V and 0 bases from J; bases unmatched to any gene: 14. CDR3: CASSQPKLGQVHPNYGYTF. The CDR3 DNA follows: TGCGCCAGCAGCCAACCGAAATTGGGACAGGTACATCCTAACTATGGCTACACCTTC.

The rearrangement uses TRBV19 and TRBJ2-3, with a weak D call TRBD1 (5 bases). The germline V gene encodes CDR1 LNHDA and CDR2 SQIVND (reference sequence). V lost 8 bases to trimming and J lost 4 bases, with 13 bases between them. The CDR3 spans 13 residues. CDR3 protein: CASQRGMADTQYF. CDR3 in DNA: TGTGCCAGTCAAAGGGGAATGGCAGATACGCAGTATTTT.

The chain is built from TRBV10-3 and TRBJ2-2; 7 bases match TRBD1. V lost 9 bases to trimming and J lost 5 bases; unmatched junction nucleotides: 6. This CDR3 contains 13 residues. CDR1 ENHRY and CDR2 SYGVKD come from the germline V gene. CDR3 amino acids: CAIMGQLTGELFF. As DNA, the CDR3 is TGTGCCATTATGGGACAGTTGACCGGGGAGCTGTTTTTT.